This T cell receptor beta chain was identified in a study of T-cell reconstitution after alpha-beta-depleted transplantation in children. In its sample, this clonotype was seen a few times. Antigen specificity is unknown. The TCRbeta library was prepared with unique molecular identifiers. TCRdb redid the calling of the PCR reads with MiXCR, one entry per CDR3 protein. The table includes fewer than 550,000 distinct CDR3 sequences, around 15% detected once. The length of the CDR3 is 13 residues. V was clipped by 5 bases and J by 1 base, with 7 bases between them. Germline V gene sequence: CDR1 MDHEN, CDR2 SYDVKM. The study's findings and limits: Counts and diversity of T cells one year after transplant came mostly from newly produced T cells. Reportedly, alpha-beta T cells present about two months post-transplant originated from several hundred expanded clones of graft origin.

This specimen was PBMCs, mostly from graft donor cells, taken 360 days after TCRalphabeta/CD19-depleted stem cell transplant. This receptor was taken from a boy under three years old who had a stem cell transplant for Wiskott-Aldrich syndrome, so the T cells may come from the graft donor. The rearrangement uses TRBV28 and TRBJ2-3; either TRBD1 or TRBD2 may fit D (5 bases each). The CDR3 bases are TGTGCCAGCAGTGGGGGTGGCACAGATACGCAGTATTTT. It yields the protein CASSGGGTDTQYF.